Each of the 23 T cell receptor beta chains below was sequenced from the same sample in a study of T cells in Graves' hyperthyroidism and ophthalmopathy. Amplification targeted TCR beta CDR3 regions from RNA transcripts. A set of HTBI primers served as the primers for a first-round RT-PCR of the TCR CDR3. TCRdb fed the multiplex PCR reads into MiXCR, producing one record per CDR3 protein. Among about 350,000 distinct CDR3 sequences listed, 14% were seen once. Sequencing input: blood. These receptors were taken from a woman aged 25 to 39 with Graves' hyperthyroidism.

This clonotype was counted ten times or more. V and J are TRBV28 and TRBJ2-1; 13 bases match TRBD2. CDR1 is MDHEN and CDR2 is SYDVKM in the germline V gene. This CDR3 contains 14 residues. V trimming: 3 bases; J trimming: 9 bases; junction bases outside the gene matches: 2. The CDR3 region is CASSLTSGRFEQFF. Here the CDR3 DNA reads TGTGCCAGCAGTTTGACTAGCGGGAGGTTTGAGCAGTTCTTC.

Many counts were recorded for this clonotype. The chain joins TRBV24-1 to TRBJ1-5; the D gene is possibly TRBD1 (6 bases). Trimming pared 3 bases from V and 4 bases from J, leaving 12 bases between. The length of the CDR3 is 15 residues. Germline CDR1 and CDR2: KGHDR and SFDVKD. The CDR3 coding sequence is TGTGCCACCAGTGATGCCGGGACACAAAATCAGCCCCAGCATTTT. Amino acids: CATSDAGTQNQPQHF.

Many counts were recorded for this clonotype. V and J are TRBV28 and TRBJ2-7; 8 nucleotides line up with TRBD1. The V and J ends lost 6 bases and 2 bases, in that order; junction bases with no gene match: 12. CDR1 and CDR2 (germline): MDHEN, SYDVKM. This CDR3 has 16 amino acids. The CDR3 spells CASSATGTGLTYEQYF. CDR3 coding DNA: TGTGCCAGCAGCGCGACCGGGACAGGACTTACCTACGAGCAGTACTTC.

Details on this clonotype: Just one base apart from a much larger clone, this may be a read error. This chain uses TRBV28 with TRBJ1-1, with D hard to call. The CDR3 has 11 residues. Germline V gene data show CDR1 as MDHEN and CDR2 as SYDVKM. CDR3: CASSWVTQASF. The CDR3 DNA reads TGTGCCAGCAGTTGGGTGACTCAAGCTTCCTTT. Filled out from reference TRBV28 and TRBJ1-1, the complete variable domain reads DVKVTQSSRYLVKRTGEKVFLECVQDMDHENMFWYRQDPGLGLRLIYFSYDVKMKEKGDIPEGYSVSREKKERFSLILESASTNQTSMYLCASSWVTQASFGQGTRLTVV.

The rearrangement joins TRBV4-1 to TRBJ2-2; D is perhaps TRBD1 (5 bases). With 0 bases removed from V and 8 bases from J, the gap between germline ends came to 16 bases. The germline CDR1 and CDR2 sequences are MGHRA and YSYEKL. CDR3 length: 16 residues. The CDR3 DNA is TGCGCCAGCAGCCAAGATGTCGGCAGGGAACCTGGGGAGCTGTTTTTT. Translating it yields CASSQDVGREPGELFF.

Ten or more counts support this clonotype. The rearrangement uses TRBV28 and TRBJ1-5; 9 nucleotides line up with TRBD1. The CDR3 length is 15 residues. CDR1 MDHEN and CDR2 SYDVKM come from the germline V gene. V was pared by 8 bases and J by 6 bases, with 11 bases of the junction left unmatched. The CDR3 sequence is CASVTGGGLGQPQHF. CDR3 bases: TGTGCCAGCGTGACAGGGGGTGGGTTGGGTCAGCCCCAGCATTTT. The variable domain in full, with the rest retrieved from reference TRBV28 and TRBJ1-5, is DVKVTQSSRYLVKRTGEKVFLECVQDMDHENMFWYRQDPGLGLRLIYFSYDVKMKEKGDIPEGYSVSREKKERFSLILESASTNQTSMYLCASVTGGGLGQPQHFGDGTRLSIL.

In this sample, this clonotype turned up many times. The V call is TRBV11-3, the J call TRBJ2-2; 7 bases are a match to TRBD1. This CDR3 comprises 14 residues. V shed 1 base and J 4 bases; nucleotides not matched to a gene: 0. Germline loops: CDR1 SGHNT, CDR2 YENEEA. CDR3 sequence: CASSLAGGTGELFF. CDR3 sequence (DNA): TGTGCCAGCAGCTTAGCAGGGGGCACCGGGGAGCTGTTTTTT. The entire variable domain, with the rest obtained from reference TRBV11-3 and TRBJ2-2, is as follows: EAGVVQSPRYKIIEKKQPVAFWCNPISGHNTLYWYLQNLGQGPELLIRYENEEAVDDSQLPKDRFSAERLKGVDSTLKIQPAELGDSAVYLCASSLAGGTGELFFGEGSRLTVL.

Points on this clonotype: Likely a read error: the CDR3 ends without its conserved phenylalanine or tryptophan. The chain couples TRBV2 to TRBJ1-1; perhaps TRBD1 as D (6 bases). The CDR3 runs 15 residues. V was shortened by 2 bases and J by 1 base, with 11 bases between the two germline ends. Per the germline V gene, CDR1 is SNHLY and CDR2 is FYNNEI. The CDR3: CASSELGHRNTEAFV. The CDR3 coding sequence is TGTGCCAGCAGTGAATTGGGACACCGGAACACTGAAGCTTTCGTT.

This clonotype was observed many times. The chain recombines TRBV28 with TRBJ2-7, with D possibly TRBD2 on 5 matching bases. The V gene's germline CDR1 is MDHEN and CDR2 SYDVKM. The CDR3 is 14 amino acids. The germline V and J ends were trimmed by 7 bases and 0 bases, with 13 bases remaining between them. CDR3 DNA: TGTGCCAGCACGCCCCGGGATTTCTCCTACGAGCAGTACTTC. Protein product: CASTPRDFSYEQYF.

At least ten counts were recorded for this clonotype. The chain carries TRBV25-1 and TRBJ1-2; unclear D gene. Trimming cost V 4 bases and J 2 bases, with 17 bases left between them. The CDR3 runs to 16 residues. The germline CDR1 and CDR2 sequences are MGHDK and SYGVNS. CDR3 nucleotides: TGTGCCAGCAGTGGAAGCCGGTTTCCCGAGAACTATGGCTACACCTTC. This sequence encodes CASSGSRFPENYGYTF.

The sample holds a few counts of this clonotype. The V gene is TRBV11-1, the J gene TRBJ2-1; TRBD2 is a possible D gene (5 bases). The CDR3 is made up of 15 amino acids. The V end lost 3 bases, the J end lost 4 bases, and 13 bases lay between the germline ends. The germline V gene encodes CDR1 SGHAT and CDR2 FQDESV (reference sequence). CDR3 region: CASSFQLALYNEQFF. DNA of the CDR3: TGTGCCAGCAGCTTTCAGCTAGCCCTTTACAATGAGCAGTTCTTC. Full variable domain (outside the CDR3, taken from reference TRBV11-1 and TRBJ2-1): EAEVAQSPRYKITEKSQAVAFWCDPISGHATLYWYRQILGQGPELLVQFQDESVVDDSQLPKDRFSAERLKGVDSTLKIQPAELGDSAMYLCASSFQLALYNEQFFGPGTRLTVL.

This clonotype was found many times. The rearrangement uses TRBV28 and TRBJ2-3, with D possibly TRBD2 on 6 matching bases. Trimming took off 5 bases at V and 1 base at J, with 25 bases between the two ends. Looked up from germline, CDR1 is MDHEN and CDR2 is SYDVKM. This CDR3 has 19 residues. CDR3 region: CASSPGPWGGTARTDTQYF. CDR3 nucleotide sequence: TGTGCCAGCAGTCCGGGACCGTGGGGCGGGACGGCGCGCACAGATACGCAGTATTTT. Together with reference TRBV28 and TRBJ2-3, the CDR3 gives the full variable domain: DVKVTQSSRYLVKRTGEKVFLECVQDMDHENMFWYRQDPGLGLRLIYFSYDVKMKEKGDIPEGYSVSREKKERFSLILESASTNQTSMYLCASSPGPWGGTARTDTQYFGPGTRLTVL.

This clonotype was seen only a few times. V usage is TRBV6-5 and J usage is TRBJ1-1; the D gene is possibly TRBD1 (5 bases). Per the germline V gene, CDR1 is MNHEY and CDR2 is SVGAGI. This CDR3 is built from 16 residues. The V end lost 0 bases, the J end lost 3 bases, and 14 bases lay between the germline ends. Written as DNA, the CDR3 is TGTGCCAGCAGTTACTCGAATCTGGAGGGGTACACTGAAGCTTTCTTT. This gives the protein CASSYSNLEGYTEAFF.

The chain couples TRBV7-8 to TRBJ2-1; 14 bases line up with TRBD2. The CDR3 extends over 18 amino acids. CDR1 is SGHVS and CDR2 is FQNEAQ in the germline V gene. Germline trimming cut 7 bases from V and 0 bases from J; bases unmatched to any gene: 8. CDR3 amino acids: CASTKGLAGDYSYNEQFF. Written as DNA, the CDR3 is TGTGCCAGCACAAAGGGACTAGCGGGAGATTACTCCTACAATGAGCAGTTCTTC.

This clonotype was seen repeatedly, ten times or more. The genes are TRBV7-2 and TRBJ1-1; D unresolved. CDR1 is SGHTA and CDR2 is FQGNSA in the germline V gene. The CDR3 has 13 amino acids. V lost 1 base to trimming and J lost 9 bases, with 12 bases between them. CDR3 region: CASSLGLVSQAFF. The CDR3 DNA follows: TGTGCCAGCAGCTTAGGATTGGTTAGCCAAGCTTTCTTT.

As regards this clonotype: A much more abundant neighbour one base away suggests this may be a read error. For the CDR3, the DNA is TGTGCCAGCAGCAGGGGGGGGACAGGGGGTGGGCCGGCTTTCTTT. Its protein is CASSRGGTGGGPAFF. The genes are TRBV6-1 and TRBJ1-1; 11 bases line up with TRBD1. The CDR3 loop spans 15 amino acids. Germline loops: CDR1 MNHNS, CDR2 SASEGT. V trimming: 6 bases; J trimming: 11 bases; junction bases outside the gene matches: 14.

This clonotype occurred many times. The J gene is TRBJ2-3, the V gene TRBV6-1; no reliable D call. CDR1 and CDR2 from the germline V gene are MNHNS and SASEGT. The CDR3 is 13 amino acids. V lost 6 bases, J lost 2 bases, and 9 bases lay in between. The CDR3 DNA is TGTGCCAGCAGGCCCCAAGACACAGATACGCAGTATTTT. Amino acid sequence: CASRPQDTDTQYF.

This clonotype was picked up a small number of times. The rearrangement links TRBV28 to TRBJ2-4, with D maybe TRBD1 (5 bases). Germline V gives CDR1 MDHEN, CDR2 SYDVKM. V lost 3 bases to trimming and J lost 6 bases, with 15 bases between them. The CDR3 consists of 15 residues. CDR3 amino acids: CASSFRPDSANIQYF. The CDR3 DNA reads TGTGCCAGCAGTTTCAGGCCCGACAGTGCAAACATTCAGTACTTC.

This chain links TRBV2 with TRBJ2-3; D possibly matches TRBD1 or TRBD2 (6 bases each). V was cut by 5 bases and J by 4 bases, with 16 bases left in between. Germline CDR1 reads SNHLY; CDR2 reads FYNNEI. This CDR3 is built from 15 residues. CDR3: CASSPGPGGPDTQYF. Written as DNA, the CDR3 is TGTGCCAGCAGTCCGGGCCCCGGGGGCCCAGATACGCAGTATTTT.

This clonotype was found many times. The chain uses TRBV6-1 and TRBJ2-7; the D gene is possibly TRBD2 (7 bases). Looked up from germline, CDR1 is MNHNS and CDR2 is SASEGT. Trimming removed 5 bases at V and 4 bases at J, with 15 bases between. The CDR3 covers 14 residues. The CDR3 DNA sequence: TGTGCCAGCAGTTACGTTGGGGGGGCGTACGAGCAGTACTTC. Translating it yields CASSYVGGAYEQYF.

V and J are TRBV20-1 and TRBJ1-5; D possibly corresponds to TRBD1 (6 bases). Germline lookup yields CDR1 DFQATT and CDR2 SNEGSKA (reference sequence). V lost 5 bases to trimming and J lost 0 bases, with 14 bases between them. This CDR3 spans 15 amino acids. In nucleotides, the CDR3 is TGCAGTGCTCCAACCAGGGGTAGTAGCAATCAGCCCCAGCATTTT. Translating gives CSAPTRGSSNQPQHF.

The chain recombines TRBV3-1 with TRBJ2-2; a weak D match, TRBD2 (5 bases). Germline V CDR1 and CDR2: LGHDT, YNNKEL (reference sequence). The CDR3 has 16 residues. The V end lost 2 bases, the J end lost 6 bases, and 16 bases lay between the germline ends. CDR3 coding DNA: TGTGCCAGCAGCCAACGGGGTGTGAGGCTAGCCGGGGAGCTGTTTTTT. It yields the protein CASSQRGVRLAGELFF.

This clonotype was recorded many times. The chain has TRBV28 and TRBJ1-4; 7 nucleotides line up with TRBD1. Germline V CDR1 and CDR2: MDHEN, SYDVKM. J gave up 8 bases and V 2 bases, and 8 bases lay outside the gene matches. The CDR3 runs to 15 residues. CDR3 bases: TGTGCCAGCAGTTTAGACCTACAGGGGCGAGAAAAACTGTTTTTT. Its translation is CASSLDLQGREKLFF.